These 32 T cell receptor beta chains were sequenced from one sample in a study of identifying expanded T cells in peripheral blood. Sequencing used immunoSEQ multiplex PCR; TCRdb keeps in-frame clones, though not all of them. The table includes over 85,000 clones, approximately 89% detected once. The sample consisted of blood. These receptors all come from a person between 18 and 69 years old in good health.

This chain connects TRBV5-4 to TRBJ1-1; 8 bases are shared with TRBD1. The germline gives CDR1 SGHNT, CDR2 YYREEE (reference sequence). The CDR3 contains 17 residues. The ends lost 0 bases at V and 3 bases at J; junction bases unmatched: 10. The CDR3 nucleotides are TGTGCCAGCAGCTTGGACTCAGGGGGCGCGGTGGACACTGAAGCTTTCTTT. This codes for CASSLDSGGAVDTEAFF.

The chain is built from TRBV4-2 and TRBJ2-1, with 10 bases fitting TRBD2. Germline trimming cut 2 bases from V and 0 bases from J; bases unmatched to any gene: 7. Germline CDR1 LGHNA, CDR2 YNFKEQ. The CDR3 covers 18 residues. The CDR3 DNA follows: TGTGCCAGCAGCCAACTAGCGGGGGTCACAAGCTCCTACAATGAGCAGTTCTTC. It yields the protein CASSQLAGVTSSYNEQFF.

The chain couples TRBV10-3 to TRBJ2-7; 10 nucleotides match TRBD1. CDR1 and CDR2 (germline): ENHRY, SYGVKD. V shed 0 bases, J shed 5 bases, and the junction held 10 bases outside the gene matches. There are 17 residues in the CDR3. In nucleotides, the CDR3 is TGTGCCATCAGTGAGTCAAGTCTGGGGACAGGGGCTCACGAGCAGTACTTC. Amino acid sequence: CAISESSLGTGAHEQYF.

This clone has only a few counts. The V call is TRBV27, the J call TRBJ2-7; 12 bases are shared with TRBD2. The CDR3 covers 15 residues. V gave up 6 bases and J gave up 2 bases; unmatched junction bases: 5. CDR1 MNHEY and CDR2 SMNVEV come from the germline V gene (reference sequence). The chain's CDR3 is CASREGTSGPYEQYF. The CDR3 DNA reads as TGTGCCAGCAGGGAGGGGACTAGCGGGCCCTACGAGCAGTACTTC.

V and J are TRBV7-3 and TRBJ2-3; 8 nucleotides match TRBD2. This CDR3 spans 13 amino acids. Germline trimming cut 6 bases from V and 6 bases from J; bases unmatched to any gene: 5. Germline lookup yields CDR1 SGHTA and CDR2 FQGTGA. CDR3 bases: TGTGCCAGCAGGCGGGGGGAGACGGATACGCAGTATTTT. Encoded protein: CASRRGETDTQYF.

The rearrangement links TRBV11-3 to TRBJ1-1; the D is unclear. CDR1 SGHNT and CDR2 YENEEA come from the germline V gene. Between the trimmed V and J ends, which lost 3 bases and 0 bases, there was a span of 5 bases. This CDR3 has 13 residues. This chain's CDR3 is CASSFQMNTEAFF. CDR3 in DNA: TGTGCCAGCAGCTTTCAAATGAACACTGAAGCTTTCTTT.

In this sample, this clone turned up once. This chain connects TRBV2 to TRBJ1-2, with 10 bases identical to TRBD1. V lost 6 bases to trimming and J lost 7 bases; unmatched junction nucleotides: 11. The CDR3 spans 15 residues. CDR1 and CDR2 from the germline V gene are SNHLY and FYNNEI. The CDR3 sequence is CASSRTGTGDGGYTF. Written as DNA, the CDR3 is TGTGCCAGCAGCAGAACCGGGACAGGGGACGGTGGCTACACCTTC.

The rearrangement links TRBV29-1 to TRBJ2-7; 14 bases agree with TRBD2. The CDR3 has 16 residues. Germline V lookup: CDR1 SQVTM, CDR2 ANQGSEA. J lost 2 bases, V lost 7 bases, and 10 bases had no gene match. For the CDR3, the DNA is TGCAGCGGTTCCGGACTAGCGGGAGGAAGGACCTACGAGCAGTACTTC. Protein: CSGSGLAGGRTYEQYF.

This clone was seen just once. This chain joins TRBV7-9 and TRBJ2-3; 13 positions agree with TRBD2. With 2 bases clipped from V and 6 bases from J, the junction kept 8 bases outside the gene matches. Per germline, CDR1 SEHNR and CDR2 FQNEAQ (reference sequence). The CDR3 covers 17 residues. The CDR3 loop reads CASSLLGLAGMGDTQYF. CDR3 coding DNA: TGTGCCAGCAGCTTATTGGGACTAGCGGGAATGGGGGATACGCAGTATTTT.

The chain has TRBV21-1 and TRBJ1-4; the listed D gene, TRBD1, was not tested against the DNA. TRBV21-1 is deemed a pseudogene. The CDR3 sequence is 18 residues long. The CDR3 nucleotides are TGTGCCAGCAGCAAAGAGGTTCGGGGACAGGGGGTCAATGAAAAACTGTTTTTT. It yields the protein CASSKEVRGQGVNEKLFF.

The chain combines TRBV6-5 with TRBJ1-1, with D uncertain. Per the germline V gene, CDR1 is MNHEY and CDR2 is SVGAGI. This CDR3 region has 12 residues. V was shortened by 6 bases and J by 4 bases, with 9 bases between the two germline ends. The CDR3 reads CASRNVGTEAFF. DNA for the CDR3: TGTGCCAGCAGGAACGTTGGCACTGAAGCTTTCTTT.

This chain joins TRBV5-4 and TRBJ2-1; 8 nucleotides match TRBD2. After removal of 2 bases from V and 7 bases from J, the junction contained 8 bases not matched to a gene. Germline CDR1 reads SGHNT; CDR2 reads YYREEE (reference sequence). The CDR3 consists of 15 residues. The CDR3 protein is CASSFRSGGRNEQFF. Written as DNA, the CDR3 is TGTGCCAGCAGCTTTCGGAGCGGGGGTCGAAATGAGCAGTTCTTC.

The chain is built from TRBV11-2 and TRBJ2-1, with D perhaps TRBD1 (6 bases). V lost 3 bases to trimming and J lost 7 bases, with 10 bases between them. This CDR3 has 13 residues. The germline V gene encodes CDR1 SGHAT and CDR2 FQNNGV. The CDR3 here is CASSFNRVNEQFF. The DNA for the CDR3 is TGTGCCAGCAGCTTTAACAGGGTGAATGAGCAGTTCTTC.

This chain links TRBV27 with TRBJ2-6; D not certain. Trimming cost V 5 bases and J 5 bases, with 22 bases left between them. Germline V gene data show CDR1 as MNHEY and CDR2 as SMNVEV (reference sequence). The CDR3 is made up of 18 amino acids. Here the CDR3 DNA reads TGTGCCAGCAGTCGCGTCTACTGGCTACAAAGTCGGGCCAACGTCCTGACTTTC. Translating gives CASSRVYWLQSRANVLTF.

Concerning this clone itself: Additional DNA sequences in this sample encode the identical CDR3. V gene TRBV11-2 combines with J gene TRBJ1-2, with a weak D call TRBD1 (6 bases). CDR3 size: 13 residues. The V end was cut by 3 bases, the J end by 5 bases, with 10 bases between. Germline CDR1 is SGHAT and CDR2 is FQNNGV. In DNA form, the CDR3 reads TGTGCCAGCAGCTTGGACAGCCTATATGGCTACACCTTC. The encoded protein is CASSLDSLYGYTF.

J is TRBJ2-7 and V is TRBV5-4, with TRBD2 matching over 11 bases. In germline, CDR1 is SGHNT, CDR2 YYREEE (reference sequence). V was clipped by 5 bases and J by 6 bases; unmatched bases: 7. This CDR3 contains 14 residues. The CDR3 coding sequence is TGTGCCAGCAGTTACACCGGGACTAGCGGCGAGCAGTACTTC. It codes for CASSYTGTSGEQYF.

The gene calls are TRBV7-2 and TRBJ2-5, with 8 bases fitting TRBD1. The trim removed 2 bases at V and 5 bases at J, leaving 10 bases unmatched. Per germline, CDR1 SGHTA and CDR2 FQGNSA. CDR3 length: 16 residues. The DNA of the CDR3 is TGTGCCAGCAGCTTAAGGGCCAGGGGGCGCAGGGAGACCCAGTACTTC. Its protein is CASSLRARGRRETQYF.

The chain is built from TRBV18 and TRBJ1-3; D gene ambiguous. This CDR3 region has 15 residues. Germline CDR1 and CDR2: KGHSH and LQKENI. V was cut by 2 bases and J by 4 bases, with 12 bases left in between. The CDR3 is CASSPSTTHGNTIYF. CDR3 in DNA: TGTGCCAGCTCACCATCAACCACACACGGAAACACCATATATTTT.

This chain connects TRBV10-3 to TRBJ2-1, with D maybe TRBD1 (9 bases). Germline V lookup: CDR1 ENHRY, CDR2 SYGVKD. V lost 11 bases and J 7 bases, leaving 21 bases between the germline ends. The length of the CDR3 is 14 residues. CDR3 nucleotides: TGTGCCGCCGGGAGGGGGACAGGGATAAATGAGCAGTTCTTC. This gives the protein CAAGRGTGINEQFF.

CDR3 DNA sequence: TGTGCCAGCACCCCGGGCGCATTGAACACTGAAGCTTTCTTT. This codes for CASTPGALNTEAFF. V is TRBV25-1 and J is TRBJ1-1, with D uncertain. Trimming pared 7 bases from V and 0 bases from J, leaving 12 bases between. The CDR3 loop spans 14 amino acids. CDR1 is MGHDK, CDR2 SYGVNS, per germline.

The DNA for the CDR3 is TGCGCCAGCAGCAAGACTAGCGGGACGGATACGCAGTATTTT. This encodes CASSKTSGTDTQYF. The rearrangement uses TRBV5-1 and TRBJ2-3; 11 bases map to TRBD2. CDR1 is SGHRS, CDR2 YFSETQ, per germline. CDR3 length equals 14 residues. The V segment lost 4 bases and the J segment 6 bases; nucleotides outside the gene matches: 4. Full variable domain (remainder filled in from reference TRBV5-1 and TRBJ2-3): KAGVTQTPRYLIKTRGQQVTLSCSPISGHRSVSWYQQTPGQGLQFLFEYFSETQRNKGNFPGRFSGRQFSNSRSEMNVSTLELGDSALYLCASSKTSGTDTQYFGPGTRLTVL.

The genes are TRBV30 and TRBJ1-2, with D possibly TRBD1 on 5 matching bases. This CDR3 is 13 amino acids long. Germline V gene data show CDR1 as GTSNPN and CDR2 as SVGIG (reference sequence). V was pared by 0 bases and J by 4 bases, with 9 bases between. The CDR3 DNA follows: TGTGCCTGGAGTGTACCAGGGAGCTATGGCTACACCTTC. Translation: CAWSVPGSYGYTF.

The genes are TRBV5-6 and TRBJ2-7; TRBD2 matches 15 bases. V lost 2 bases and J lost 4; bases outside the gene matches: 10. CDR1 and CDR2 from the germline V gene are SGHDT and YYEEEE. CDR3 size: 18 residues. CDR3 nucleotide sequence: TGTGCCAGCAGCTTCCGCGAGGGGACTAGCGGGAGGAGGTACGAGCAGTACTTC. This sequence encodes CASSFREGTSGRRYEQYF. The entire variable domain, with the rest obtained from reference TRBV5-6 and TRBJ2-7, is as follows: DAGVTQSPTHLIKTRGQQVTLRCSPKSGHDTVSWYQQALGQGPQFIFQYYEEEERQRGNFPDRFSGHQFPNYSSELNVNALLLGDSALYLCASSFREGTSGRRYEQYFGPGTRLTVT.

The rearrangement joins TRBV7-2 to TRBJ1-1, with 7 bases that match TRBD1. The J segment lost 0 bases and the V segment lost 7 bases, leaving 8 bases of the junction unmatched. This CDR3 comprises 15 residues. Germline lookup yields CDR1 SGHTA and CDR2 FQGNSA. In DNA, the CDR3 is TGTGCCAGCACCTTCTCGACAGGGATGAACACTGAAGCTTTCTTT. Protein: CASTFSTGMNTEAFF. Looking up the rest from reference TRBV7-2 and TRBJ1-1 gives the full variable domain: GAGVSQSPSNKVTEKGKDVELRCDPISGHTALYWYRQSLGQGLEFLIYFQGNSAPDKSGLPSDRFSAERTGGSVSTLTIQRTQQEDSAVYLCASTFSTGMNTEAFFGQGTRLTVV.

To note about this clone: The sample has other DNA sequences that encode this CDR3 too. The CDR3 sequence: CASSLQGTDTQYF. The CDR3 DNA follows: TGTGCCAGCAGCTTGCAGGGTACAGATACGCAGTATTTT. V usage is TRBV7-2 and J usage is TRBJ2-3, with TRBD1 as a possible D gene (5 bases). The CDR3 extends over 13 amino acids. Germline V gives CDR1 SGHTA, CDR2 FQGNSA. The V end was cut by 3 bases, the J end by 3 bases, with 7 bases between.

This chain's CDR3 is CASSVGFGRDYEQFF. The CDR3 region has the DNA TGTGCCAGCAGCGTAGGTTTTGGCAGGGATTATGAGCAGTTCTTC. V is TRBV9 and J is TRBJ2-1; the D gene is possibly TRBD1 (5 bases). Germline V gene lookup returns CDR1 SGDLS and CDR2 YYNGEE. This CDR3 has 15 residues. The germline V and J ends were trimmed by 0 bases and 8 bases, with 15 bases remaining between them.

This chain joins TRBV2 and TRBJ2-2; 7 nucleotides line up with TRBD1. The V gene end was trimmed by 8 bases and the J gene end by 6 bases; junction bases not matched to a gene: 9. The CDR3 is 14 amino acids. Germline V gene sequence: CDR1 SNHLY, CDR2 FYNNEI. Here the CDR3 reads CASLDRMSAGELFF. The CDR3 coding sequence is TGTGCCAGCCTGGACAGGATGTCCGCCGGGGAGCTGTTTTTT.

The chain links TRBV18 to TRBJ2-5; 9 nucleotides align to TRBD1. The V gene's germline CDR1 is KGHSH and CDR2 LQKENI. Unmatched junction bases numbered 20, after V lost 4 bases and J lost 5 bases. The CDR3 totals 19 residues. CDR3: CASSRRTSPGQGSEETQYF. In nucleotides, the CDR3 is TGTGCCAGCTCACGGCGAACTTCCCCGGGACAGGGATCGGAGGAGACCCAGTACTTC.

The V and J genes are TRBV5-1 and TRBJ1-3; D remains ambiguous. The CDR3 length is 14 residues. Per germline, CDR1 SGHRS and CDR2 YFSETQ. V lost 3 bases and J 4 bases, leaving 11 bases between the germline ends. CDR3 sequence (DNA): TGCGCCAGCAGCTCGGGCGGGGTAGGAAACACCATATATTTT. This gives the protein CASSSGGVGNTIYF.

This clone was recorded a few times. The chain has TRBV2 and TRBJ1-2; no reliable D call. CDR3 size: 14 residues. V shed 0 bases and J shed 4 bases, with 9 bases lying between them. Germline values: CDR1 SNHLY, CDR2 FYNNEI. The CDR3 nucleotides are TGTGCCAGCAGTGAAGCGGGAGTGGCCTATGGCTACACCTTC. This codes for CASSEAGVAYGYTF.

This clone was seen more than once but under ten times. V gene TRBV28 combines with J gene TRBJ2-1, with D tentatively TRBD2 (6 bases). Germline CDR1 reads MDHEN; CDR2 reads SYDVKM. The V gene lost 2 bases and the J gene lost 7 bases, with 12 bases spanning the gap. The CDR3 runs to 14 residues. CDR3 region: CASSLMWAGNEQFF. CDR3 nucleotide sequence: TGTGCCAGCAGTTTAATGTGGGCGGGGAATGAGCAGTTCTTC.

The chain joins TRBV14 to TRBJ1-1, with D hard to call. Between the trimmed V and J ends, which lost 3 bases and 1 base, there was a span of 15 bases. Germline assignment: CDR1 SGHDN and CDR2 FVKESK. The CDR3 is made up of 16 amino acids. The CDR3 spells CASSHAKRSGNTEAFF. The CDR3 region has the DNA TGTGCCAGCAGCCATGCAAAAAGGTCGGGGAACACTGAAGCTTTCTTT.